This T cell receptor beta chain was identified in a study of T cell repertoires in cytomegalovirus infection (dated by TCRdb to between 2019 and 2020). About the full investigation: Donor HLA type was relevant to the analysis, because carriage of CMV infection together with the matching HLA type was indicated by public TCR beta signatures.

Instrument used: Illumina HiSeq 1500. Through fastp at Q25 and MiXCR, TCRdb rebuilt clones from the public reads, retaining in-frame beta chains. For every CDR3 protein sequence, its rows merge into one entry that carries the most common genes and DNA. This sample comprises around 530,000 distinct CDR3 sequences, more than 20% of them detected only once. The ten most abundant clones make up roughly 13% of the sample. The full study reports these points: In both this cohort and an independent cohort of some 380 donors, the cumulative frequency of public TCR beta family members distinguished carriers of CMV infection plus the relevant HLA type. The ex vivo response was dominated by HLA-C-restricted CMV-specific TCR beta clonotypes, and the single most frequent clonotype in two of eight donors was supplied by these HLA-C-restricted clonotypes.

Deletion took 3 bases off V and 6 bases off J, with a span of 11 bases between the germline ends. From a lookup of the germline V gene, CDR1 and CDR2 are MGHRA and YSYEKL. From its cysteine to its phenylalanine, the CDR3 spans 14 amino acids. Only the CDR3 region is kept as DNA, spanning 42 bases read in frame from base 1. The sample holds a few counts of this clonotype. The antigen this receptor binds is unknown. Base quality data are lacking; no much larger clone is found one base away. Here the chain combines TRBV4-1 and TRBJ2-2; 6 matching bases give a weak D call of TRBD2. The sequenced sample consisted of PBMCs. The TCR was taken from a human donor in good health (CMV status not recorded). Some clones in this sample may be carry-over from other donors' samples. The CDR3 sequence is CASSQTSISGELFF. In nucleotides, the sequence is TGCGCCAGCAGCCAGACTAGTATTTCCGGGGAGCTGTTTTTT.